The 11 T cell receptor beta chains below come from one sample, sequenced in a study of shared clonotypes between healthy human individuals. Using immunoSEQ multiplex PCR, the repertoire was profiled, and TCRdb retains in-frame clones only, with some absent. Of 900,000 to 1,200,000 clones in the sample, more than 75% were seen once. Sequenced sample: memory CD4+ T cells from PBMCs. Regarding subset: CD45RA-negative fraction. Every receptor here comes from a man between 18 and 35 years old in good health. Some clones in this sample may be carry-over from other donors' samples.

This chain links TRBV5-5 with TRBJ2-6, with D tentatively TRBD1 or TRBD2 (5 bases each). The CDR3 loop spans 13 amino acids. Trimming removed 3 bases from V and 8 bases from J, with 9 bases in between. Looked up from germline, CDR1 is SGHKS and CDR2 is YYEKEE (reference sequence). The CDR3 bases are TGTGCCAGCAGCTCTCCGGGACCCAACGTCCTGACTTTC. This codes for CASSSPGPNVLTF.

On this clone: This probably arose from a read error, given a far larger clone one base away. V is TRBV30 and J is TRBJ1-1; 10 nucleotides line up with TRBD1. CDR1 GTSNPN and CDR2 SVGIG come from the germline V gene (reference sequence). This CDR3 has 16 residues. In DNA, the CDR3 is TGTGCCCGGAGAACAGGACTGGGACAGGGGAATACTGAAGCTTTCTTT. Protein product: CARRTGLGQGNTEAFF.

The table lists this clone with many counts. The CDR3 loop reads CASSYLGGLASYEQYF. As DNA, the CDR3 is TGTGCCAGCAGCTACCTGGGGGGATTAGCTTCCTACGAGCAGTACTTC. This chain uses TRBV7-2 with TRBJ2-7; a possible D gene is TRBD2 (6 bases). CDR3 length: 16 amino acids. Germline V gene data show CDR1 as SGHTA and CDR2 as FQGNSA. Trimming removed 4 bases from V and 1 base from J, with 17 bases in between.

A word on this clone: A far bigger clonotype differs at one base, so this is likely a read error. The chain has TRBV29-1 and TRBJ1-3; D not certain. CDR1 and CDR2 (germline): SQVTM, ANQGSEA. CDR3 length: 11 amino acids. CDR3: CSALAGNTVYF. The CDR3, as DNA: TGCAGCGCCCTGGCTGGAAACACCGTATATTTT.

In the case of this clone: This likely traces to a read error, being one base from a far larger clone. Distinct nucleotide sequences in the sample also encode this CDR3. The chain employs TRBV27 and TRBJ2-7, with D possibly TRBD2 on 5 matching bases. CDR1 MNHEY and CDR2 SMNVEV come from the germline V gene (reference sequence). The CDR3 covers 15 residues. CDR3 in amino acids: CASSLSGGVGYEQYF. CDR3 DNA sequence: TGTGCTAGCAGTCTATCAGGAGGAGTAGGCTACGAGCAGTACTTC.

The rearrangement links TRBV6-5 to TRBJ2-7, with D possibly being TRBD1 (5 bases). Germline lookup yields CDR1 MNHEY and CDR2 SVGAGI. The CDR3 has 14 amino acids. Trimming took 6 bases from V and 2 from J, leaving 14 bases between them. The CDR3 reads CASSQTVPPYEQYF. In nucleotides, the CDR3 is TGTGCCAGCAGCCAGACAGTCCCCCCCTACGAGCAGTACTTC.

This clone was seen at least ten times. The chain employs TRBV5-1 and TRBJ2-1; no clear D gene. The length of the CDR3 is 15 residues. In germline, CDR1 is SGHRS, CDR2 YFSETQ. Trimming shortened V by 4 bases and J by 4 bases, and 15 bases separated the two germline ends. The CDR3 here is CASSLESASYNEQFF. The CDR3 DNA is TGCGCCAGCAGCCTTGAGTCTGCCTCTTACAATGAGCAGTTCTTC.

A few counts support this clone. This sequence joins TRBV28 and TRBJ1-1; D uncertain. The CDR3 totals 11 residues. Germline V CDR1 and CDR2: MDHEN, SYDVKM. V was trimmed by 2 bases and J by 6 bases, leaving 4 bases between them. Here the CDR3 DNA reads TGTGCCAGCAGTTTAGAGTCTGAAGCTTTCTTT. It encodes CASSLESEAFF.

This chain connects TRBV28 to TRBJ1-5, with D uncertain. The CDR3 spans 14 residues. Trimming pared 8 bases from V and 4 bases from J, leaving 15 bases between. Germline CDR1 and CDR2: MDHEN and SYDVKM. The CDR3 sequence: CASRKPGLNQPQHF. CDR3 sequence (DNA): TGTGCCAGCCGAAAACCGGGGTTAAATCAGCCCCAGCATTTT.

This CDR3 is CASSAQGRNQPQHF. Here the CDR3 DNA reads TGTGCCAGCAGTGCCCAAGGACGGAATCAGCCCCAGCATTTT. J is TRBJ1-5 and V is TRBV2; no reliable D call. The germline CDR1 and CDR2 sequences are SNHLY and FYNNEI. V dropped 4 bases and J dropped 4 bases, with 11 bases sitting between them. The CDR3 runs 14 residues.

The chain couples TRBV14 to TRBJ2-7, with D possibly matching TRBD2 (6 bases). This CDR3 is built from 16 residues. V lost 1 base and J lost 7, with 20 bases in between. Germline V gene data show CDR1 as SGHDN and CDR2 as FVKESK. The CDR3 is CASSQGRGPLRWEQYF. The CDR3 DNA is TGTGCCAGCAGCCAAGGGAGGGGACCACTCCGGTGGGAGCAGTACTTC. Full variable domain (missing parts from reference TRBV14 and TRBJ2-7): EAGVTQFPSHSVIEKGQTVTLRCDPISGHDNLYWYRRVMGKEIKFLLHFVKESKQDESGMPNNRFLAERTGGTYSTLKVQPAELEDSGVYFCASSQGRGPLRWEQYFGPGTRLTVT.